This T cell receptor (beta chain) was identified during a study of T cell responses to AZD1222 COVID-19 vaccine. Study-level points and caveats: Baseline testing showed seropositivity in only a handful of AZD1222 recipients. Clonal diversity was possibly underestimated, and the donors were mostly white British, with more females.

The V gene's germline CDR1 is MNHEY and CDR2 SVGAGI. With V trimmed by 11 bases and J by 5 bases, 9 bases remained unmatched. The CDR3 extends over 13 amino acids. Notes on this clone: Its cognate antigen is unknown.

Method: immunoSEQ multiplex PCR; TCRdb's copy keeps in-frame clones and lacks some. The sample holds 150,000 to 200,000 clones, 88% seen once. Both about-4-week and about-12-week second-dose recipients were combined. The receptor was isolated from an adult who received the AZD1222 COVID-19 vaccine. The J gene is TRBJ2-7, the V gene TRBV6-5, with 10 bases matching TRBD1. Sample: peripheral blood, taken 28 days after the second AZD1222 dose. The DNA for the CDR3 is TGTGCCGGGGGACAGGGGAGGAACCACGAGCAGTACTTC. Translation: CAGGQGRNHEQYF.